This T cell receptor beta chain was identified during a study of T cells in Graves' hyperthyroidism and ophthalmopathy. Using RNA transcripts as the source, TCR beta CDR3 regions were amplified. Using the HTBI primer set, a first-round RT-PCR was run on the TCR CDR3. Via MiXCR, TCRdb re-called the multiplex PCR reads, giving one row per CDR3 protein. The data contain about 500,000 distinct CDR3 sequences, over 15% of them seen just once; the ten biggest clones take up around 18%. Diagnostic assessment was based on clinical symptoms, serum thyroxine and TRAb, thyroid ultrasound and orbital computed tomography. CDR3 length: 20 residues. V was pared by 4 bases and J by 1 base, with 28 bases between. Germline CDR1 is SGHDN and CDR2 is FVKESK. This clonotype came up many times.

The V and J genes are TRBV14 and TRBJ1-1, with D tentatively TRBD1 (5 bases). Sequencing was carried out using blood. This sequence was found in a woman aged 18 to 35 with Graves' hyperthyroidism. As DNA, the CDR3 is TGTGCCAGCAGCCCACCGATAGGTTGGGGGACCAGGGCCCCGAACACTGAAGCTTTCTTT. This gives the protein CASSPPIGWGTRAPNTEAFF.